The TCR beta chain under discussion was sequenced for a study of blood T cell repertoires in COVID-19. As for the study in general: In each case, the material was cDNA or gDNA derived from T cells, B-cell-depleted T cells, or PBMCs.

The table came from immunoSEQ multiplex PCR; TCRdb's copy has only in-frame clones and leaves some out. Of hundreds of thousands of clones in the sample, 90% to 95% were seen once. CDR3 length equals 17 residues. V was cut by 3 bases and J by 2 bases, with 16 bases left in between. From germline, CDR1 is KGHDR and CDR2 SFDVKD. The sequenced sample consisted of peripheral blood. The J gene is TRBJ1-5, the V gene TRBV24-1; tentative D call: TRBD1 (6 bases). This TCR derives from a woman aged 18-29 years who had recovered from COVID-19. CDR3 bases: TGTGCCACCAGTGATACAGGGCCGCCCGGGGGCAATCAGCCCCAGCATTTT. Amino acid sequence: CATSDTGPPGGNQPQHF.